Presented here are 11 T cell receptor beta chains from one specimen sequenced in a study of control samples from healthy donors and cancer patients. Data came from immunoSEQ multiplex PCR; TCRdb stores just in-frame clones and leaves some out. The table lists 350,000 to 450,000 clones, 75% to 95% of them singletons, with about 6.3% in the top ten. Input material: PBMCs. Every receptor here comes from a man aged 40-49 years with head and neck cancer.

The chain joins TRBV6-6 to TRBJ1-3, with 8 bases fitting TRBD1. This CDR3 contains 15 residues. The V segment lost 5 bases and the J segment 0 bases; nucleotides outside the gene matches: 3. Germline V gene lookup returns CDR1 MNHNY and CDR2 SVGAGI (reference sequence). The CDR3 sequence: CASSRQGISGNTIYF. In nucleotides, the CDR3 is TGTGCCAGCAGTCGACAGGGGATCTCTGGAAACACCATATATTTT.

The V gene is TRBV6-5, the J gene TRBJ2-1; D is ambiguous. The length of the CDR3 is 14 residues. V was pared by 8 bases and J by 5 bases, with 16 bases between. The germline V gene has CDR1 MNHEY and CDR2 SVGAGI. The CDR3 bases are TGTGCCAGCTCCCCCCCCTTACCCGACAATGAGCAGTTCTTC. Encoded protein: CASSPPLPDNEQFF.

The genes are TRBV28 and TRBJ1-4; D unresolved. V dropped 7 bases and J dropped 6 bases, with 18 bases sitting between them. CDR1 is MDHEN and CDR2 is SYDVKM in the germline V gene. The CDR3 runs to 15 residues. The CDR3 bases are TGTGCCAGCAATACTAAACCCGTTTATGATGAAAAACTGTTTTTT. Translated: CASNTKPVYDEKLFF.

In regard to this clone: Germline and junction disagree at one end, which may indicate a read error. The genes are TRBV27 and TRBJ2-7; tentatively, D is TRBD1 (5 bases). The V gene's germline CDR1 is MNHEY and CDR2 SMNVEV (reference sequence). The length of the CDR3 is 15 residues. CDR3 loop: CASSLGPQGSYAQYF. The CDR3 DNA reads TGTGCCAGCAGTTTAGGGCCCCAGGGTTCCTACGCGCAGTACTTC.

Concerning this clone itself: The identical CDR3 is also encoded by other nucleotide sequences in the sample. The chain joins TRBV7-8 to TRBJ2-2; the D is unclear. CDR3 length equals 12 residues. From germline, CDR1 is SGHVS and CDR2 FQNEAQ. The V and J ends lost 4 bases and 2 bases respectively, with 2 bases between them. The CDR3 sequence: CASSSNTGELFF. CDR3 sequence (DNA): TGTGCCAGCAGCTCTAACACCGGGGAGCTGTTTTTT.

V is TRBV6-5 and J is TRBJ1-4; 7 nucleotides line up with TRBD1. The CDR3 loop spans 15 amino acids. Per germline, CDR1 MNHEY and CDR2 SVGAGI. The V gene end was trimmed by 8 bases and the J gene end by 8 bases; junction bases not matched to a gene: 14. CDR3 sequence: CASEEGAGPGEKLFF. The CDR3 region has the DNA TGTGCCAGCGAGGAGGGGGCAGGCCCAGGAGAAAAACTGTTTTTT.

V and J are TRBV6-6 and TRBJ1-3; D ambiguous. CDR3 length: 16 residues. Deletions cut 4 bases from V and 0 bases from J, with 13 bases between. Looked up from germline, CDR1 is MNHNY and CDR2 is SVGAGI (reference sequence). The CDR3 here is CASSSGRKLSGNTIYF. CDR3 nucleotide sequence: TGTGCCAGCAGTTCCGGACGGAAACTCTCTGGAAACACCATATATTTT.

The chain couples TRBV6-1 to TRBJ2-7; D is possibly TRBD2 (5 bases). Trimming stripped 2 bases from V and 5 bases from J, with 13 bases between. The CDR3 length is 14 residues. Germline CDR1 MNHNS, CDR2 SASEGT. In DNA form, the CDR3 reads TGTGCCAGCAGTGAACTAAGGGAGAACGACGAGCAGTACTTC. Amino acid sequence: CASSELRENDEQYF.

The CDR3, as DNA: TGTGCCAGCAGCTTCGGGTCCAATTCACCCCTCCACTTT. Residues: CASSFGSNSPLHF. The rearrangement links TRBV5-4 to TRBJ1-6, with no clear D. The CDR3 spans 13 residues. V was trimmed by 2 bases and J by 7 bases, leaving 7 bases between them. Per germline, CDR1 SGHNT and CDR2 YYREEE (reference sequence).

The chain recombines TRBV9 with TRBJ2-5, with D unresolved. The length of the CDR3 is 14 residues. Germline V gives CDR1 SGDLS, CDR2 YYNGEE. The V gene lost 0 bases and the J gene lost 2 bases, with 8 bases spanning the gap. This CDR3 is CASSVDPGQETQYF. For the CDR3, the DNA is TGTGCCAGCAGCGTAGATCCAGGACAAGAGACCCAGTACTTC.

This chain connects TRBV7-9 to TRBJ2-2; D is unresolved. The CDR3 is 18 residues long. CDR1 is SEHNR and CDR2 is FQNEAQ in the germline V gene (reference sequence). V lost 6 bases to trimming and J lost 7 bases, with 27 bases between them. DNA of the CDR3: TGTGCCAGCAGATACCCGTGGAGATCGGGCAATCCCAGCGGGGAGCTGTTTTTT. It codes for CASRYPWRSGNPSGELFF.